This TCR beta chain was retrieved from a study of T-cell reconstitution after alpha-beta-depleted transplantation in children. Overall study results and limits: From newly produced T cells came most of the T-cell counts and diversity one year after transplant. Reportedly, alpha-beta T cells present about two months post-transplant originated from several hundred expanded clones of graft origin.

This CDR3 has 14 amino acids. CDR1 and CDR2 from the germline V gene are DFQATT and SNEGSKA (reference sequence). Trimming removed 5 bases from V and 3 bases from J; junction bases left unmatched: 7. About this clonotype itself: Its antigen is undetermined.

Unique molecular identifiers were incorporated into the prepared TCRbeta library. One entry per CDR3 protein, called by TCRdb with MiXCR from the PCR reads. The data hold about 600,000 distinct CDR3 sequences, with 23% observed a single time. The chain is built from TRBV20-1 and TRBJ2-5; 9 positions agree with TRBD2. This specimen consisted of PBMCs, mostly from graft donor cells, obtained 360 days after TCRalphabeta/CD19-depleted stem cell transplant. The clonotype was recovered from a boy under two years old who had a stem cell transplant for acute myeloid leukemia, so the T cells may come from the graft donor. The CDR3 here is CSAPSGGTKETQYF. The DNA of the CDR3 is TGCAGTGCTCCGAGCGGGGGGACTAAAGAGACCCAGTACTTC.